What follows are 27 T cell receptor beta chains derived from one specimen sequenced in a study of blood T cells in healthy people across ages. The use of a sample-barcoded 5' primer and a J-beta primer mix characterized a second PCR of roughly 7 to 11 cycles. From the 5' RACE reads, TCRdb called clonotypes with MiXCR, one entry per CDR3 protein. This table has about a million distinct CDR3 sequences, under 50% appearing once. The sequenced sample consisted of blood. The origin of the receptors is a man aged 25 to 40 in good health.

This chain joins TRBV6-1 and TRBJ2-4, with TRBD1 as a possible D gene (6 bases). Trimming took off 6 bases at V and 0 bases at J, with 12 bases between the two ends. CDR3 length: 15 residues. Germline-derived CDR1 and CDR2 are MNHNS and SASEGT. The chain's CDR3 is CASRYRALAKNIQYF. The CDR3 DNA follows: TGTGCCAGCAGGTACAGGGCTTTAGCCAAAAACATTCAGTACTTC.

The CDR3: CASSAPRSEQFF. The CDR3 DNA reads as TGTGCCAGCAGCGCCCCACGTTCCGAGCAGTTCTTC. V gene TRBV9 combines with J gene TRBJ2-1; D remains ambiguous. This CDR3 is built from 12 residues. The ends were cut back, 3 bases at V and 10 bases at J, with 11 bases in the middle. Germline CDR1 SGDLS, CDR2 YYNGEE. Supplemented by reference TRBV9 and TRBJ2-1, the full variable domain reads DSGVTQTPKHLITATGQRVTLRCSPRSGDLSVYWYQQSLDQGLQFLIQYYNGEERAKGNILERFSAQQFPDLHSELNLSSLELGDSALYFCASSAPRSEQFFGPGTRLTVL.

This clonotype occurred a few times. V usage is TRBV5-1 and J usage is TRBJ2-1, with D perhaps matching TRBD2 (6 bases). Trimming stripped 7 bases from V and 2 bases from J, with 13 bases between. The CDR3 is 14 amino acids. Germline V gene data show CDR1 as SGHRS and CDR2 as YFSETQ. Written as DNA, the CDR3 is TGCGCCAGCTCCGGCGGGGACGCCTACAATGAGCAGTTCTTC. Protein product: CASSGGDAYNEQFF.

The rearrangement uses TRBV6-6 and TRBJ2-3; 10 bases fit TRBD1. CDR1 and CDR2 (germline): MNHNY, SVGAGI (reference sequence). V dropped 2 bases and J dropped 5; count of bases not matched to a gene: 1. The CDR3 runs to 14 residues. CDR3 residues: CASSYDRGQDTQYF. CDR3 DNA sequence: TGTGCCAGCAGTTACGACAGGGGGCAAGATACGCAGTATTTT.

In its sample, this clonotype was seen once. The genes are TRBV15 and TRBJ2-3; tentative D call: TRBD1 (5 bases). Trimming left V 0 bases short and J 1 base short, with 14 bases between. The CDR3 runs 17 residues. From germline, CDR1 is LNHNV and CDR2 YYDKDF (reference sequence). The CDR3, as DNA: TGTGCCACCAGCAGAGAAGGACGTGGGGCAGGCACAGATACGCAGTATTTT. Translation: CATSREGRGAGTDTQYF.

The V gene is TRBV12-3 or TRBV12-4, the J gene TRBJ2-1; 7 bases are a match to TRBD2. The DNA matches TRBJ2-7 better at its end, which makes the J call doubtful. CDR3 size: 15 residues. The CDR3 region is CASSLARAGNYEQYF. The CDR3 DNA follows: TGTGCCAGCAGTTTAGCCCGAGCGGGGAACTACGAGCAGTACTTC.

This clonotype was recorded only once. The chain joins TRBV7-2 to TRBJ2-7; 9 bases map to TRBD1. With the DNA end fitting TRBJ2-5 better, the J assignment may be wrong. This CDR3 is 17 amino acids long. CDR1 is SGHTA and CDR2 is FQGNSA in the germline V gene. As DNA, the CDR3 is TGTGCCAGCAGCTTAAATCCAACCGGGACAGGGTTGGAGACCCAGTACTTC. This encodes CASSLNPTGTGLETQYF.

This clonotype was seen just once. The chain recombines TRBV4-2 with TRBJ2-3, with 7 nucleotides matching TRBD2. This CDR3 is 14 amino acids long. Trimming at V came to 1 base and at J to 5 bases, leaving 3 bases not matched to a gene. Germline V gives CDR1 LGHNA, CDR2 YNFKEQ. The CDR3 protein is CASSQVGTKDTQYF. The DNA of the CDR3 is TGTGCCAGCAGCCAAGTAGGGACTAAAGATACGCAGTATTTT.

V usage is TRBV2 and J usage is TRBJ2-2; 7 bases line up with TRBD2. The CDR3 is 15 amino acids. The ends lost 7 bases at V and 1 base at J; junction bases unmatched: 6. The germline V gene encodes CDR1 SNHLY and CDR2 FYNNEI. CDR3 in DNA: TGTGCCAGCACCTCTAGCGGAATGAACACCGGGGAGCTGTTTTTT. Amino acids: CASTSSGMNTGELFF.

This clonotype appeared a few times. This chain joins TRBV7-2 and TRBJ1-2, with D possibly being TRBD1 (5 bases). Germline loops: CDR1 SGHTA, CDR2 FQGNSA. There are 15 residues in the CDR3. The V gene lost 0 bases and the J gene lost 8 bases, with 16 bases spanning the gap. The CDR3 nucleotides read TGTGCCAGCAGCTTAGCGGGACCGGGAGGGCAAGGCTACACCTTC. This translates into CASSLAGPGGQGYTF.

V gene TRBV4-3 combines with J gene TRBJ1-2; the D is unclear. V was shortened by 3 bases and J by 7 bases, with 9 bases between the two germline ends. CDR3 size: 12 residues. Looked up from germline, CDR1 is LGHNA and CDR2 is YSLEER. CDR3 loop: CASSHHYFGYTF. CDR3 bases: TGCGCCAGCAGCCATCATTATTTTGGCTACACCTTC.

The rearrangement uses TRBV21-1 and TRBJ1-2; the table's D call, TRBD1, was not checked against the DNA. TRBV21-1 is an annotated pseudogene. The CDR3 totals 16 residues. CDR3 nucleotide sequence: TGTGCCAGCAGCAATGAGACAGGGGACCGAAAATATGGCTACACCTTC. Translated, it gives CASSNETGDRKYGYTF.

The table lists this clonotype with a count of one. The junction departs from germline at one end; a sequencing error may be responsible. As DNA, the CDR3 is TGTGCCAGCAGCCCAGGACAGGGAAGGAACGGGGAGCCGTTTTTT. Translation: CASSPGQGRNGEPFF. The rearrangement uses TRBV28 and TRBJ2-2, with TRBD1 identical over 8 bases. This CDR3 comprises 15 residues. Germline lookup yields CDR1 MDHEN and CDR2 SYDVKM.

V is TRBV4-3 and J is TRBJ2-1; D is unresolved. V shed 1 base and J shed 9 bases, with 13 bases lying between them. Germline V gene data show CDR1 as LGHNA and CDR2 as YSLEER. This CDR3 has 14 amino acids. CDR3: CASSQGVLFPEQFF. CDR3 sequence (DNA): TGCGCCAGCAGCCAAGGTGTCCTCTTCCCTGAGCAGTTCTTC.

The CDR3 region is CASSSPGLPNYGYTF. The CDR3 nucleotides read TGTGCCAGCAGCTCCCCGGGACTTCCAAACTATGGCTACACCTTC. The V call is TRBV9, the J call TRBJ1-2; a possible D gene is TRBD1 (5 bases). V lost 4 bases and J lost 2, with 15 bases in between. This CDR3 is built from 15 residues. Germline CDR1 is SGDLS and CDR2 is YYNGEE.

This clonotype was found a few times. The J gene is TRBJ1-3, the V gene TRBV2, with 7 positions matching TRBD1. V dropped 6 bases and J dropped 0; count of bases not matched to a gene: 5. CDR3 length equals 15 residues. Looked up from germline, CDR1 is SNHLY and CDR2 is FYNNEI. The CDR3 sequence is CASRKTGSSGNTIYF. As DNA, the CDR3 is TGTGCCAGCAGAAAGACAGGGAGCTCTGGAAACACCATATATTTT.

The chain has TRBV20-1 and TRBJ1-1; 8 bases align to TRBD1. Germline V CDR1 and CDR2: DFQATT, SNEGSKA (reference sequence). The CDR3 has 15 residues. V was clipped by 1 base and J by 4 bases; unmatched bases: 8. In DNA form, the CDR3 reads TGCAGTGCTAGAGGGGAAAAAGGGACAGGCACTGAAGCTTTCTTT. It translates to CSARGEKGTGTEAFF.

A few counts support this clonotype. CDR3 sequence (DNA): TGTGCCAGCAGCCGTAGGACAGGAGTGTACAATGAGCAGTTCTTC. Its protein is CASSRRTGVYNEQFF. The rearrangement links TRBV3-1 to TRBJ2-1; 7 bases line up with TRBD1. Germline CDR1 LGHDT, CDR2 YNNKEL (reference sequence). J was trimmed by 4 bases and V by 4 bases; bases with no gene match: 7. The CDR3 contains 15 residues.

V is TRBV28 and J is TRBJ2-7; D ambiguous. From germline, CDR1 is MDHEN and CDR2 SYDVKM. The V gene lost 1 base and the J gene lost 2 bases, with 12 bases spanning the gap. CDR3 length equals 15 residues. The CDR3 nucleotides are TGTGCCAGCAGTTTATCCGCGGTCGGCACCTACGAGCAGTACTTC. It is translated as CASSLSAVGTYEQYF.

V usage is TRBV6-1 and J usage is TRBJ1-4, with D uncertain. The CDR3 sequence is 17 residues long. V was clipped by 2 bases and J by 7 bases, with 20 bases between them. The germline V gene encodes CDR1 MNHNS and CDR2 SASEGT. The chain's CDR3 is CASSEKYISRGGEKLFF. The CDR3 DNA sequence: TGTGCCAGCAGTGAAAAGTATATAAGTCGGGGAGGTGAAAAACTGTTTTTT.

This clonotype has only one observation. The DNA of the CDR3 is TGTGCCAGCAGCACGACAGGGTCGCAGACCGGGGAGCTGTTTTTT. This encodes CASSTTGSQTGELFF. J is TRBJ2-2 and V is TRBV7-8, with 7 bases aligning to TRBD1. CDR3 length equals 15 residues. CDR1 SGHVS and CDR2 FQNEAQ come from the germline V gene. The V gene end was trimmed by 5 bases and the J gene end by 5 bases; junction bases not matched to a gene: 8.

This clonotype has more than one count but fewer than ten. For the CDR3, the DNA is TGCAGTGCTAGGGGGGACAGCTTGAACACTGAAGCTTTCTTT. Its translation: CSARGDSLNTEAFF. V gene TRBV20-1 combines with J gene TRBJ1-1; TRBD1 aligns across 7 bases. Germline V gene sequence: CDR1 DFQATT, CDR2 SNEGSKA (reference sequence). CDR3 length equals 14 residues. Trimming at V came to 3 bases and at J to 0 bases, leaving 4 bases not matched to a gene.

V usage is TRBV3-1 and J usage is TRBJ2-6, with D hard to call. Trimming shortened V by 4 bases and J by 4 bases, and 8 bases separated the two germline ends. This CDR3 spans 14 amino acids. Germline CDR1 LGHDT, CDR2 YNNKEL (reference sequence). The CDR3 nucleotides are TGTGCCAGCAGCCTATATGGAGGGGCCAACGTCCTGACTTTC. This encodes CASSLYGGANVLTF.

The chain employs TRBV12-3 or TRBV12-4 and TRBJ2-3, with a possible D match to TRBD1 (6 bases). V was cut by 4 bases and J by 8 bases, with 13 bases left in between. This CDR3 is built from 13 residues. The CDR3 DNA is TGTGCCAGCAGTTCAGACAGGTGGGGTACGCAGTATTTT. Translated: CASSSDRWGTQYF.

The J gene is TRBJ2-3, the V gene TRBV6-4; possibly TRBD2 for D (6 bases). The length of the CDR3 is 14 residues. The V and J ends lost 4 bases and 2 bases respectively, with 10 bases between them. CDR1 and CDR2 from the germline V gene are MRHNA and SNTAGT. CDR3 amino acids: CASSAGGTTDTQYF. In nucleotides, the CDR3 is TGTGCCAGCAGTGCTGGGGGGACCACAGATACGCAGTATTTT.

The chain joins TRBV27 to TRBJ1-2; 7 nucleotides match TRBD1. From germline, CDR1 is MNHEY and CDR2 SMNVEV (reference sequence). The CDR3 has 14 residues. V shed 4 bases, J shed 8 bases, and the junction held 10 bases outside the gene matches. The CDR3 here is CASSSDRESGGYTF. CDR3 nucleotides: TGTGCCAGCAGTTCCGACAGGGAATCTGGCGGCTACACCTTC.

The chain uses TRBV6-5 and TRBJ2-1, with D unclear. The V gene lost 0 bases and the J gene lost 0 bases, with 9 bases spanning the gap. CDR3 length: 16 residues. Germline loops: CDR1 MNHEY, CDR2 SVGAGI. The DNA for the CDR3 is TGTGCCAGCAGTTACTCCCCGTCCAGCTCCTACAATGAGCAGTTCTTC. Translated: CASSYSPSSSYNEQFF.